The 5 T cell receptor beta chains below all came from one sample that was sequenced in a study of cytomegalovirus exposure and HLA in healthy donors. Sequencing used immunoSEQ multiplex PCR; TCRdb keeps in-frame clones, though not all of them. The profile covers 150,000 to 200,000 clones, with roughly 86% appearing a single time and approximately 10% taken by the ten largest. The sequencing input was PBMCs. These receptors were taken from a young woman in good health and CMV-seropositive.

This chain links TRBV11-3 with TRBJ2-2, with D perhaps TRBD1 (6 bases). V was cut by 5 bases and J by 0 bases, with 10 bases left in between. The CDR3 extends over 15 amino acids. CDR1 is SGHNT, CDR2 YENEEA, per germline. The CDR3 bases are TGTGCCAGCAGCCCTGGGACAACGAACACCGGGGAGCTGTTTTTT. Protein: CASSPGTTNTGELFF.

This chain uses TRBV4-1 with TRBJ1-2; 8 positions match TRBD1. Germline V gene lookup returns CDR1 MGHRA and CDR2 YSYEKL. The CDR3 runs to 17 residues. V lost 5 bases and J lost 1; bases outside the gene matches: 12. CDR3 sequence (DNA): TGCGCCAGCAGCTACGATCGGACAGGGCAATTTAACTATGGCTACACCTTC. Translation gives CASSYDRTGQFNYGYTF.

The chain uses TRBV10-3 and TRBJ2-1, with 7 bases that match TRBD2. Trimming removed 4 bases from V and 3 bases from J; junction bases left unmatched: 21. This CDR3 spans 20 amino acids. Germline lookup yields CDR1 ENHRY and CDR2 SYGVKD. Written as DNA, the CDR3 is TGTGCCATCAGTGGCTCTACTAGCGCTCTCACCTCGGCGAACTACAATGAGCAGTTCTTC. Residues: CAISGSTSALTSANYNEQFF.

The chain couples TRBV15 to TRBJ2-7; a possible D gene is TRBD1 (6 bases). V was cut by 4 bases and J by 5 bases, with 21 bases left in between. Germline V CDR1 and CDR2: LNHNV, YYDKDF (reference sequence). The CDR3 totals 16 residues. The CDR3 sequence is CATSNQKGHLVHEQYF. As DNA, the CDR3 is TGTGCCACCAGCAACCAAAAGGGACATCTCGTCCACGAGCAGTACTTC.

This chain joins TRBV10-2 and TRBJ2-7; TRBD1 might be the D (5 bases). Germline V CDR1 and CDR2: WSHSY, SAAADI. The CDR3 runs 17 residues. Trimming pared 0 bases from V and 3 bases from J, leaving 18 bases between. CDR3 sequence: CASSESIGQPSYYEQYF. CDR3 DNA: TGCGCCAGCAGTGAGTCGATTGGACAACCATCGTACTACGAGCAGTACTTC.